The 21 T cell receptor beta chains reported below all come from one sample, sequenced in a study of T cells in Graves' hyperthyroidism and ophthalmopathy. Amplification yielded TCR beta CDR3 regions, with RNA transcripts as the source. During a first-round RT-PCR of the TCR CDR3, the HTBI primer set was used. Via MiXCR, TCRdb re-called the multiplex PCR reads, giving one row per CDR3 protein. Seen here are some 600,000 distinct CDR3 sequences, about 15% observed once, and the top ten hold more than 4.5%. Sequenced sample: blood. The receptors come from a woman in her thirties with Graves' hyperthyroidism that later progressed to Graves' ophthalmopathy.

The sample holds a few counts of this clonotype. This chain uses TRBV20-1 with TRBJ1-6, with D uncertain. Trimming took 6 bases from V and 5 from J, leaving 14 bases between them. The CDR3 totals 14 residues. CDR1 and CDR2 (germline): DFQATT, SNEGSKA (reference sequence). The CDR3 spells CSAPGPENNSPLHF. CDR3 coding DNA: TGCAGTGCCCCCGGGCCAGAGAATAATTCACCCCTCCACTTT.

This clonotype showed up many times. This chain links TRBV6-5 with TRBJ1-2, with 9 bases identical to TRBD1. The trim removed 7 bases at V and 6 bases at J, leaving 12 bases unmatched. The CDR3 contains 15 residues. Germline CDR1 is MNHEY and CDR2 is SVGAGI. The CDR3 DNA follows: TGTGCCAGCACCTCAACCGGGACAGGGATGGATGGCTACACCTTC. Amino acid sequence: CASTSTGTGMDGYTF.

A remark on this clonotype: A much larger clone sits a single nucleotide away, making a read error possible. The rearrangement links TRBV6-1 to TRBJ2-7; 11 bases match TRBD2. CDR3 length equals 13 residues. Looked up from germline, CDR1 is MNHNS and CDR2 is SASEGT. CDR3 amino acids: CTSGTSGSYEQYF. For the CDR3, the DNA is TGTACCAGCGGCACTAGCGGGAGTTACGAGCAGTACTTC.

The V and J genes are TRBV30 and TRBJ1-1; D unresolved. The V and J ends lost 4 bases and 1 base respectively, with 10 bases between them. The germline CDR1 and CDR2 sequences are GTSNPN and SVGIG (reference sequence). The length of the CDR3 is 13 residues. The CDR3 loop is CAWKTGWNTEAFF. The CDR3 region has the DNA TGTGCCTGGAAGACCGGATGGAACACTGAAGCTTTCTTT. Full variable domain (remainder filled in from reference TRBV30 and TRBJ1-1): SQTIHQWPATLVQPVGSPLSLECTVEGTSNPNLYWYRQAAGRGLQLLFYSVGIGQISSEVPQNLSASRPQDRQFILSSKKLLLSDSGFYLCAWKTGWNTEAFFGQGTRLTVV.

This clonotype has ten or more counts. V gene TRBV6-6 combines with J gene TRBJ2-1; TRBD1 matches at 8 bases. CDR1 and CDR2 (germline): MNHNY, SVGAGI (reference sequence). The V segment lost 0 bases and the J segment 7 bases; nucleotides outside the gene matches: 2. The CDR3 runs to 14 residues. The DNA for the CDR3 is TGTGCCAGCAGTTACTCGGACAGGGTAAATGAGCAGTTCTTC. Residues: CASSYSDRVNEQFF.

Only a few counts were recorded for this clonotype. The J gene is TRBJ1-2, the V gene TRBV12-3 or TRBV12-4, with D unresolved. V lost 3 bases and J lost 8, with 10 bases in between. The CDR3 consists of 12 residues. CDR3 residues: CASSFPNGGYTF. The CDR3 DNA reads TGTGCCAGCAGTTTCCCCAACGGGGGCTACACCTTC.

The table lists this clonotype with many counts. The chain employs TRBV20-1 and TRBJ1-1; TRBD1 is a possible D gene (5 bases). This CDR3 comprises 13 residues. CDR1 and CDR2 from the germline V gene are DFQATT and SNEGSKA (reference sequence). The CDR3 DNA is TGCAGCTGGCTGGGGGGATTGAACACTGAAGCTTTCTTT. It codes for CSWLGGLNTEAFF.

This clonotype was seen ten or more times. This chain uses TRBV28 with TRBJ2-5; D possibly corresponds to TRBD1 (5 bases). The ends were cut back, 7 bases at V and 1 base at J, with 16 bases in the middle. This CDR3 has 15 amino acids. Germline V gives CDR1 MDHEN, CDR2 SYDVKM. CDR3 residues: CASTFSLDSQETQYF. CDR3 nucleotide sequence: TGTGCCAGCACCTTTTCCTTAGACAGCCAAGAGACCCAGTACTTC.

There are many counts of this clonotype. V is TRBV29-1 and J is TRBJ1-2; D not certain. This CDR3 has 14 residues. Trimming stripped 3 bases from V and 2 bases from J, with 13 bases between. CDR1 is SQVTM and CDR2 is ANQGSEA in the germline V gene. CDR3 nucleotides: TGCAGCGTTGAGGCGGACGGAGGGAACTATGGCTACACCTTC. Translated: CSVEADGGNYGYTF. Full variable domain (remainder filled in from reference TRBV29-1 and TRBJ1-2): SAVISQKPSRDICQRGTSLTIQCQVDSQVTMMFWYRQQPGQSLTLIATANQGSEATYESGFVIDKFPISRPNLTFSTLTVSNMSPEDSSIYLCSVEADGGNYGYTFGSGTRLTVV.

This clonotype showed up many times. The chain joins TRBV12-3 or TRBV12-4 to TRBJ2-5, with TRBD2 matching over 7 bases. V lost 5 bases to trimming and J lost 1 base; unmatched junction nucleotides: 1. The CDR3 covers 13 residues. The CDR3 loop reads CASSGTIQETQYF. The CDR3 DNA follows: TGTGCCAGCAGTGGGACTATCCAAGAGACCCAGTACTTC.

The chain is built from TRBV24-1 and TRBJ1-2, with a tentative D call TRBD1 (6 bases). Germline V gives CDR1 KGHDR, CDR2 SFDVKD. The CDR3 length is 14 residues. Trimming removed 1 base at V and 8 bases at J, with 13 bases between. CDR3 sequence (DNA): TGTGCCACCAGTGATTTAATGGGGGCAGGGGGCTACACCTTC. It is translated as CATSDLMGAGGYTF.

The chain uses TRBV5-1 and TRBJ1-5; 7 nucleotides line up with TRBD1. CDR1 and CDR2 from the germline V gene are SGHRS and YFSETQ. The CDR3 runs to 15 residues. V lost 4 bases to trimming and J lost 5 bases; unmatched junction nucleotides: 9. The chain's CDR3 is CASSLLRQGHQPQHF. CDR3 coding DNA: TGCGCCAGCAGCCTCCTTAGACAGGGTCATCAGCCCCAGCATTTT.

In its sample, this clonotype was seen many times. The chain has TRBV19 and TRBJ2-6; 12 positions match TRBD1. The CDR3 totals 17 residues. With V trimmed by 9 bases and J by 2 bases, 8 bases remained unmatched. Looked up from germline, CDR1 is LNHDA and CDR2 is SQIVND (reference sequence). The CDR3 nucleotides read TGTGCCAGAAAACCGGGACAGGGGGCGACTGGGGCCAACGTCCTGACTTTC. Its protein product is CARKPGQGATGANVLTF.

In this sample, this clonotype turned up many times. The chain links TRBV2 to TRBJ1-6, with D unresolved. The germline V gene encodes CDR1 SNHLY and CDR2 FYNNEI. The CDR3 spans 14 residues. The V and J ends lost 4 bases and 6 bases respectively, with 10 bases between them. CDR3 DNA: TGTGCCAGCAGTGTCGGCCAGACTAATTCACCCCTCCACTTT. This encodes CASSVGQTNSPLHF.

A note on this clonotype: One end of the junction fails to match germline, which may point to a read error. This chain links TRBV2 with TRBJ2-4, with 12 bases lining up with TRBD2. Germline assignment: CDR1 SNHLY and CDR2 FYNNEI. The length of the CDR3 is 17 residues. In DNA form, the CDR3 reads TGTGCCAGCAGTGTTGGGTCTAGCGGGAGGGCCACAAACATTCAGTACTTC. This sequence encodes CASSVGSSGRATNIQYF. Supplemented by reference TRBV2 and TRBJ2-4, the full variable domain reads EPEVTQTPSHQVTQMGQEVILRCVPISNHLYFYWYRQILGQKVEFLVSFYNNEISEKSEIFDDQFSVERPDGSNFTLKIRSTKLEDSAMYFCASSVGSSGRATNIQYFGAGTRLSVL.

This clonotype was counted many times. J is TRBJ1-1 and V is TRBV12-3 or TRBV12-4; D gene unclear. This CDR3 has 13 residues. The V gene lost 2 bases and the J gene lost 1 base, with 5 bases spanning the gap. The CDR3 reads CASSLLRNTEAFF. The CDR3 DNA is TGTGCCAGCAGTTTATTAAGGAACACTGAAGCTTTCTTT.

This clonotype was detected only a few times. The chain recombines TRBV20-1 with TRBJ1-1; D gene ambiguous. CDR1 and CDR2 from the germline V gene are DFQATT and SNEGSKA (reference sequence). V lost 3 bases, J lost 0 bases, and 8 bases lay in between. This CDR3 has 13 amino acids. The CDR3 DNA is TGCAGTGCTAGCCTGGGTTTGAACACTGAAGCTTTCTTT. Its translation is CSASLGLNTEAFF.

This clonotype was counted at least ten times. The rearrangement uses TRBV15 and TRBJ2-7; 8 nucleotides match TRBD1. The CDR3 is made up of 16 amino acids. Germline-derived CDR1 and CDR2 are LNHNV and YYDKDF (reference sequence). J gave up 2 bases and V 0 bases, and 6 bases lay outside the gene matches. In DNA, the CDR3 is TGTGCCACCAGCAGAGAAACCGGGACAGGCGCCTACGAGCAGTACTTC. This codes for CATSRETGTGAYEQYF.

Note on this clonotype: One base away lies a much larger clone, so this may be a sequencing read error. V usage is TRBV12-5 and J usage is TRBJ2-4; D may correspond to TRBD1 or TRBD2 (6 bases each). The CDR3 loop spans 13 amino acids. Germline assignment: CDR1 LGHNT and CDR2 FRNRAP. CDR3 loop: CASATLGGNIQCF. The DNA of the CDR3 is TGTGCTAGTGCTACTTTAGGGGGGAACATTCAGTGCTTC.

This clonotype was found a few times. The V and J genes are TRBV29-1 and TRBJ2-7; tentative D call: TRBD2 (7 bases). Trimming left V 3 bases short and J 6 bases short, with 15 bases between. Germline V CDR1 and CDR2: SQVTM, ANQGSEA. The CDR3 is made up of 13 amino acids. CDR3 coding DNA: TGCAGCGTTGATGGGGACGGGGGGCGCGAGCAGTACTTC. Its protein product is CSVDGDGGREQYF.

This clonotype was counted only a few times. The V gene is TRBV6-1, the J gene TRBJ2-5; 8 nucleotides agree with TRBD1. Germline V gene sequence: CDR1 MNHNS, CDR2 SASEGT. The CDR3 loop spans 16 amino acids. V trimming: 10 bases; J trimming: 5 bases; junction bases outside the gene matches: 18. DNA of the CDR3: TGTGCCACCCGCCGGACAGGTACAGGGGGTATGGAGACCCAGTACTTC. This encodes CATRRTGTGGMETQYF.